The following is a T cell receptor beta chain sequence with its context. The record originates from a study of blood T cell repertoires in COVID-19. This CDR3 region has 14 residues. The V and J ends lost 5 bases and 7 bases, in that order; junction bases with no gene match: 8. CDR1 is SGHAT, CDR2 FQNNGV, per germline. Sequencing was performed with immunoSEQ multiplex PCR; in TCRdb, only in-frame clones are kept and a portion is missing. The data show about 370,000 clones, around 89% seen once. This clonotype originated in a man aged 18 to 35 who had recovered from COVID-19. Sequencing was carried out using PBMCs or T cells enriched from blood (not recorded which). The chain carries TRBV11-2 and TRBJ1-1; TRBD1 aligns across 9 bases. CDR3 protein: CASSKTGGASEAFF. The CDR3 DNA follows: TGTGCCAGCAGCAAGACAGGGGGGGCAAGTGAAGCTTTCTTT.